A single sample gave rise to the 7 T cell receptor beta chains below, sequenced in a study of PD-L1 blockade in urothelial cancer. The assay was immunoSEQ multiplex PCR, and TCRdb's table has in-frame clones only and misses some. Among approximately 100,000 clones listed, roughly nine tenths were seen once. Time point described: pretreatment peripheral blood. Sequenced material: PBMCs, taken around atezolizumab (anti-PD-L1) treatment. These receptors came from a woman older than 75 with urothelial cancer.

The chain recombines TRBV10-1 with TRBJ1-4; 9 bases fit TRBD1. V lost 3 bases and J lost 13; bases outside the gene matches: 9. The germline V gene encodes CDR1 WNHNN and CDR2 SYGVQD (reference sequence). The CDR3 covers 14 residues. The CDR3 reads CASSDGQGPSGLFF. The CDR3 nucleotides are TGCGCCAGCAGTGATGGACAGGGGCCGTCGGGACTGTTTTTT.

The chain has TRBV14 and TRBJ2-7; no definite D call. The CDR3 loop spans 13 amino acids. V lost 0 bases and J lost 4, with 7 bases in between. CDR1 SGHDN and CDR2 FVKESK come from the germline V gene. The CDR3 nucleotides are TGTGCCAGCAGCCAAGACCGGGTATACGAGCAGTACTTC. This codes for CASSQDRVYEQYF.

The rearrangement links TRBV7-3 to TRBJ2-3; 13 nucleotides agree with TRBD2. V shed 5 bases, J shed 4 bases, and the junction held 6 bases outside the gene matches. The germline V gene has CDR1 SGHTA and CDR2 FQGTGA. The CDR3 extends over 16 amino acids. The CDR3, as DNA: TGTGCCAGCAGCCGGGGACTAGCGGGGACCTCAGATACGCAGTATTTT. Translated, it gives CASSRGLAGTSDTQYF.

This chain links TRBV30 with TRBJ1-1; D not certain. This CDR3 comprises 14 residues. V was pared by 4 bases and J by 6 bases, with 18 bases between. CDR1 GTSNPN and CDR2 SVGIG come from the germline V gene (reference sequence). In DNA, the CDR3 is TGTGCCTGGACCGGTATGGGCGTTTACGCTGAAGCTTTCTTT. Its protein product is CAWTGMGVYAEAFF.

This chain uses TRBV6-1 with TRBJ2-3; TRBD2 might be the D (6 bases). Trimming pared 1 base from V and 4 bases from J, leaving 12 bases between. Germline V gives CDR1 MNHNS, CDR2 SASEGT. This CDR3 region has 15 residues. The chain's CDR3 is CASSEGWRGPDTQYF. The CDR3 DNA sequence: TGTGCCAGCAGTGAAGGGTGGAGGGGCCCAGATACGCAGTATTTT.

This sequence joins TRBV27 and TRBJ2-7; 8 bases are shared with TRBD1. The germline V gene encodes CDR1 MNHEY and CDR2 SMNVEV (reference sequence). The V and J ends lost 6 bases and 3 bases, in that order; junction bases with no gene match: 13. The CDR3 contains 16 residues. The CDR3 region has the DNA TGTGCCAGCAGCCCTATTCGGGACAGGCCCCACTACGAGCAGTACTTC. It codes for CASSPIRDRPHYEQYF.

The chain recombines TRBV11-2 with TRBJ2-3; D uncertain. CDR3 size: 13 residues. V was pared by 5 bases and J by 1 base, with 7 bases between. Germline V gene data show CDR1 as SGHAT and CDR2 as FQNNGV. The CDR3 here is CASSHSGTDTQYF. The CDR3 nucleotides are TGTGCCAGCAGCCATTCGGGCACAGATACGCAGTATTTT.